This is a list of T cell receptor beta chains from one sample in a study of blood T cell repertoires in COVID-19. Here immunoSEQ multiplex PCR was the method, and the copy in TCRdb shows in-frame clones only, minus some. The repertoire holds about 26,000 clones, 85% to 90% seen once, with roughly 7.2% in the top ten. Input material: peripheral blood. These receptors all come from a human donor in a cohort sampled during active COVID-19. Both conserved end residues are part of each CDR3. The D gene is left open where the match is weak. Not every row has a clone size; where given, it reads once, few, many or a size class.

>TRBV7-2|NA|TRBJ2-2|NA
TGTGCCAGCAGCTCTAATTTCGCGGGGGCGAGCGGGGAGCTGTTTTTT
CASSSNFAGASGELFF
>TRBV5-1|once|TRBJ2-1|TRBD1
TGCGCCAGCAGCTTTAATACGGGACAGGTAATGGATGAGCAGTTCTTC
CASSFNTGQVMDEQFF
>TRBV4-1|NA|TRBJ1-3|TRBD1
TGCGCCAGCAGCCCCGGACAGGGGACTGGTGGAAACACCATATATTTT
CASSPGQGTGGNTIYF
>TRBV2|NA|TRBJ2-7|TRBD2
TGTGCCAGCAGTGGGGTTAGCGGGGCCAGGGAGCAGTACTTC
CASSGVSGAREQYF
>TRBV5-6|NA|TRBJ1-2|NA
TGTGCCAGCAGCTTGGTACAGGTATGGAACTATGGCTACACCTTC
CASSLVQVWNYGYTF
>TRBV24-1|NA|TRBJ2-2|NA
TGTGCCACCAGTGATTACTCCGCGTTCGTGAACACCGGGGAGCTGTTTTTT
CATSDYSAFVNTGELFF
>TRBV5-1|few|TRBJ1-5|TRBD1
TGCGCCAGCACCCCAGGGACAGGGGATCAGCCCCAGCATTTT
CASTPGTGDQPQHF
>TRBV6-6|NA|TRBJ1-4|NA
TGTGCCAGCAGCCCTCAGGGGGAAAAACTGTTTTTT
CASSPQGEKLFF
>TRBV7-9|NA|TRBJ1-3|NA
TGTGCCAGCAGCCATTTACTGAGGGAGGCAGGACCCTCTGGAAACACCATATATTTT
CASSHLLREAGPSGNTIYF
>TRBV6-4|NA|TRBJ1-5|NA
TGTGCCAGCAGTGACTCTACAGGGAGTCAGCCCCAGCATTTT
CASSDSTGSQPQHF
>TRBV5-4|NA|TRBJ1-1|TRBD1
TGTGCCAGCAGCTTGGGGGACAGGGGGCCGTGGACTGAAGCTTTCTTT
CASSLGDRGPWTEAFF
>TRBV27|NA|TRBJ1-6|TRBD1
TGTGCCAGCAGTTTCGGGACAGGGAATTCACCCCTCCACTTT
CASSFGTGNSPLHF